Listed below are T cell receptor beta chains from one sample, sequenced in a study of early T cells in non-severe SARS-CoV-2 infection. From the 5' RACE reads, TCRdb called clonotypes with MiXCR, one entry per CDR3 protein. The sample yields 50,000 to 55,000 distinct CDR3 sequences, about 9.7% seen once. The sequenced sample was whole blood. Receptors were obtained from an adult who was a healthcare worker with PCR-confirmed SARS-CoV-2 infection or an uninfected control (not recorded which). Both conserved end residues are part of each CDR3. D genes are given only for firm matches. Clone size is not always given. Where it is, it says once, few, many or a class for expanded clones.

abundance: many
v_gene: TRBV6-5
d_gene: -
j_gene: TRBJ1-1
CDR3nt: TGTGCCAGCAGTCCGGGGACATCGAACACTGAAGCTTTCTTT
CDR3aa: CASSPGTSNTEAFF

abundance: many
v_gene: TRBV7-8
d_gene: -
j_gene: TRBJ1-6
CDR3nt: TGTGCCAGCAGGCTCGGGGCAGGGCTGTATTCACCCCTCCACTTT
CDR3aa: CASRLGAGLYSPLHF

abundance: -
v_gene: TRBV3-1
d_gene: -
j_gene: TRBJ1-2
CDR3nt: TGTGCCAGCAGCCAAGACCGAGGGTCCAGCAAATATGGCTACACCTTC
CDR3aa: CASSQDRGSSKYGYTF

abundance: few
v_gene: TRBV11-2
d_gene: TRBD1
j_gene: TRBJ2-7
CDR3nt: TGTGCCAGCTCGACAGGGTATGGCGAGCAGTACTTC
CDR3aa: CASSTGYGEQYF

abundance: many
v_gene: TRBV11-2
d_gene: -
j_gene: TRBJ2-1
CDR3nt: TGTGCCAGCAGCACATACATTGAGGGGGGCAATGAGCAGTTCTTC
CDR3aa: CASSTYIEGGNEQFF

abundance: many
v_gene: TRBV18
d_gene: TRBD2
j_gene: TRBJ2-2
CDR3nt: TGTGCCAGCTCACCCGGACTAGCGGGGATGAACACCGGGGAGCTGTTTTTT
CDR3aa: CASSPGLAGMNTGELFF

abundance: few
v_gene: TRBV7-9
d_gene: -
j_gene: TRBJ2-4
CDR3nt: TGTGCCAGCAGCTTAATGGGGGCTGGGGACATTCAGTACTTC
CDR3aa: CASSLMGAGDIQYF

abundance: many
v_gene: TRBV20-1
d_gene: -
j_gene: TRBJ2-3
CDR3nt: TGCAGTGCTGAGGCAGATACGCAGTATTTT
CDR3aa: CSAEADTQYF

abundance: many
v_gene: TRBV2
d_gene: -
j_gene: TRBJ2-7
CDR3nt: TGTGCCAGCAGCGGGACGTACACCTACGAGCAGTACTTC
CDR3aa: CASSGTYTYEQYF

abundance: -
v_gene: TRBV5-4
d_gene: TRBD2
j_gene: TRBJ2-1
CDR3nt: TGTGCCAGCAGCTTAGCGGGACTTAACAATGAGCAGTTCTTC
CDR3aa: CASSLAGLNNEQFF

abundance: many
v_gene: TRBV5-1
d_gene: TRBD2
j_gene: TRBJ2-1
CDR3nt: TGCGCCAGCAGCTTAGACACTAGCGCCGAGACCAATGAGCAGTTCTTC
CDR3aa: CASSLDTSAETNEQFF

abundance: few
v_gene: TRBV12-3/TRBV12-4
d_gene: -
j_gene: TRBJ1-3
CDR3nt: TGTGCCAGCAGTTTAGGACTGGGAACCTTCTCTGGAAACACCATATATTTT
CDR3aa: CASSLGLGTFSGNTIYF

abundance: many
v_gene: TRBV20-1
d_gene: -
j_gene: TRBJ2-1
CDR3nt: TGCAGTGCCTCAACCGGGACCGTCAACAATGAGCAGTTCTTC
CDR3aa: CSASTGTVNNEQFF

abundance: -
v_gene: TRBV19
d_gene: -
j_gene: TRBJ1-1
CDR3nt: TGTGCCAGTAGTATGCGGTTGAACACTGAAGCTTTCTTT
CDR3aa: CASSMRLNTEAFF

abundance: many
v_gene: TRBV29-1
d_gene: -
j_gene: TRBJ2-1
CDR3nt: TGCAGCGTTGAAAGGGATTCGTACAATGAGCAGTTCTTC
CDR3aa: CSVERDSYNEQFF

abundance: many
v_gene: TRBV29-1
d_gene: -
j_gene: TRBJ2-3
CDR3nt: TGCAGCGTTGTCCCGCTCATGGCAGATACGCAGTATTTT
CDR3aa: CSVVPLMADTQYF

abundance: many
v_gene: TRBV18
d_gene: -
j_gene: TRBJ2-7
CDR3nt: TGTGCCAGCTCAACAGGGACCTACGAGCAGTACTTC
CDR3aa: CASSTGTYEQYF

abundance: many
v_gene: TRBV5-1
d_gene: -
j_gene: TRBJ2-1
CDR3nt: TGCGCCAGCAAGGGGATGAGCTCCTACAATGAGCAGTTCTTC
CDR3aa: CASKGMSSYNEQFF

abundance: few
v_gene: TRBV4-1
d_gene: -
j_gene: TRBJ1-5
CDR3nt: TGCGCCAGCAGCCAAGTACTCAATCAGCCCCAGCATTTT
CDR3aa: CASSQVLNQPQHF

abundance: many
v_gene: TRBV29-1
d_gene: -
j_gene: TRBJ1-6
CDR3nt: TGCAGCGTCCAACGGACAGAAAATTCACCCCTCCACTTT
CDR3aa: CSVQRTENSPLHF

abundance: many
v_gene: TRBV19
d_gene: TRBD1
j_gene: TRBJ1-5
CDR3nt: TGTGCCAGTACCCGGACAGGGCCTAATAGCAATCAGCCCCAGCATTTT
CDR3aa: CASTRTGPNSNQPQHF

abundance: many
v_gene: TRBV7-2
d_gene: TRBD1
j_gene: TRBJ1-1
CDR3nt: TGTGCCAGCAGCTTCGACAGGGGCACTGAAGCTTTCTTT
CDR3aa: CASSFDRGTEAFF

abundance: few
v_gene: TRBV2
d_gene: -
j_gene: TRBJ2-7
CDR3nt: TGTGCCAGCAACTACAGGGCGGCGGCCTACGAGCAGTACTTC
CDR3aa: CASNYRAAAYEQYF

abundance: -
v_gene: TRBV7-8
d_gene: -
j_gene: TRBJ2-1
CDR3nt: TGTGCCAGCAGCTTCGGGCAAGGCAGGGTCAATGAGCAGTTCTTC
CDR3aa: CASSFGQGRVNEQFF

abundance: -
v_gene: TRBV13
d_gene: -
j_gene: TRBJ2-1
CDR3nt: TGTGCCAGCAGCTTAGCCGGACTCCTACGCAATGAGCAGTTCTTC
CDR3aa: CASSLAGLLRNEQFF

abundance: many
v_gene: TRBV20-1
d_gene: TRBD2
j_gene: TRBJ2-7
CDR3nt: TGCAGTGCTGGGACTAGCGGAGCCCCCTACGAGCAGTACTTC
CDR3aa: CSAGTSGAPYEQYF

abundance: many
v_gene: TRBV7-6
d_gene: TRBD1
j_gene: TRBJ2-7
CDR3nt: TGTGCCAGCAGCGAATCCGGGACAGTTGGCTACGAGCAGTACTTC
CDR3aa: CASSESGTVGYEQYF

abundance: few
v_gene: TRBV6-1
d_gene: -
j_gene: TRBJ1-2
CDR3nt: TGTGCCAGCACCCTCGCCTATGGCTACACCTTC
CDR3aa: CASTLAYGYTF

abundance: few
v_gene: TRBV12-3/TRBV12-4
d_gene: -
j_gene: TRBJ2-1
CDR3nt: TGTGCCAGCAGTCTCCAGGGTTATGAGCAGTTCTTC
CDR3aa: CASSLQGYEQFF

abundance: few
v_gene: TRBV4-2
d_gene: -
j_gene: TRBJ2-3
CDR3nt: TGTGCCAGCAGCCATTGGGAGGGGGCGGAAGATACGCAGTATTTT
CDR3aa: CASSHWEGAEDTQYF

abundance: many
v_gene: TRBV29-1
d_gene: -
j_gene: TRBJ2-3
CDR3nt: TGCGGTTGGGATCCTCAGGAGGATACGCAGTATTTT
CDR3aa: CGWDPQEDTQYF

abundance: many
v_gene: TRBV18
d_gene: -
j_gene: TRBJ2-7
CDR3nt: TGTGCCAGCTCACTGAAGTCTGCTGTGAACTACGAGCAGTACTTC
CDR3aa: CASSLKSAVNYEQYF

abundance: -
v_gene: TRBV3-1
d_gene: -
j_gene: TRBJ2-7
CDR3nt: TGTGCCAGCAGCCAGGGAGGAGTGGGAGAGCAGTACTTC
CDR3aa: CASSQGGVGEQYF

abundance: -
v_gene: TRBV7-9
d_gene: TRBD1
j_gene: TRBJ2-7
CDR3nt: TGTGCCAGCAGATCTACAGGGGTCTACGAGCAGTACTTC
CDR3aa: CASRSTGVYEQYF

abundance: few
v_gene: TRBV5-8
d_gene: -
j_gene: TRBJ2-3
CDR3nt: TGTGCCAGCAGCTTGGAATGGGACGACAGCACAGATACGCAGTATTTT
CDR3aa: CASSLEWDDSTDTQYF

abundance: medium-sized
v_gene: TRBV5-1
d_gene: TRBD2
j_gene: TRBJ2-7
CDR3nt: TGCGCCAGCAGATCAGGACTAGGAAACTCCTACGAGCAGTACTTC
CDR3aa: CASRSGLGNSYEQYF

abundance: many
v_gene: TRBV4-1
d_gene: TRBD1
j_gene: TRBJ1-5
CDR3nt: TGCGCCAGCAGCCAGGGAAACAAGGACAGGACGAATAGCAATCAGCCCCAGCATTTT
CDR3aa: CASSQGNKDRTNSNQPQHF

abundance: many
v_gene: TRBV20-1
d_gene: TRBD2
j_gene: TRBJ2-1
CDR3nt: TGCAGTGCTAGCAACGGACTAGCCCAGTTCTTC
CDR3aa: CSASNGLAQFF

abundance: many
v_gene: TRBV20-1
d_gene: TRBD1
j_gene: TRBJ2-1
CDR3nt: TGCAGTGCTAGAGGTACGGGACAGGGAAGGATCTACAATGAGCAGTTCTTC
CDR3aa: CSARGTGQGRIYNEQFF

abundance: -
v_gene: TRBV19
d_gene: -
j_gene: TRBJ2-7
CDR3nt: TGTGCCAGTAGTGTAAATCCGACAGGATTCTACGAGCAGTACTTC
CDR3aa: CASSVNPTGFYEQYF

abundance: many
v_gene: TRBV19
d_gene: TRBD1
j_gene: TRBJ2-2
CDR3nt: TGTGCCAGTAGTATAGATCTATGGGACAGGGGCACCGGGGAGCTGTTTTTT
CDR3aa: CASSIDLWDRGTGELFF

abundance: many
v_gene: TRBV7-9
d_gene: TRBD2
j_gene: TRBJ2-3
CDR3nt: TGTGCCAGCAGCCTCCGGGAGGCCCTTACAGATACGCAGTATTTT
CDR3aa: CASSLREALTDTQYF

abundance: -
v_gene: TRBV12-3/TRBV12-4
d_gene: -
j_gene: TRBJ1-2
CDR3nt: TGTGCCAGCAGCCGCCTCTCCGGGGGGGGCGTTGGCTACACCTTC
CDR3aa: CASSRLSGGGVGYTF

abundance: many
v_gene: TRBV27
d_gene: -
j_gene: TRBJ2-7
CDR3nt: TGTGCCAGCAGTTTCTCCGGGACACAAGAGCAGTACTTC
CDR3aa: CASSFSGTQEQYF

abundance: many
v_gene: TRBV15
d_gene: -
j_gene: TRBJ2-7
CDR3nt: TGTGCCACCAGCAGTGGACACGGACCCTCCGAGCAGTACTTC
CDR3aa: CATSSGHGPSEQYF

abundance: many
v_gene: TRBV7-8
d_gene: -
j_gene: TRBJ1-1
CDR3nt: TGTGCCAGCAGCTACAGCTACACTGAAGCTTTCTTT
CDR3aa: CASSYSYTEAFF

abundance: few
v_gene: TRBV7-3
d_gene: TRBD2
j_gene: TRBJ2-1
CDR3nt: TGTGCCAGCAGCTTGCCCGGACTAGGCTACAATGAGCAGTTCTTC
CDR3aa: CASSLPGLGYNEQFF

abundance: many
v_gene: TRBV5-1
d_gene: -
j_gene: TRBJ2-1
CDR3nt: TGCGCCAGCAGCTTGGGGGGGACGCCTAATGAGCAGTTCTTC
CDR3aa: CASSLGGTPNEQFF

abundance: few
v_gene: TRBV19
d_gene: -
j_gene: TRBJ2-5
CDR3nt: TGTGCCAGTAGTATGGGGGGACAGTTCCAAGAGACCCAGTACTTC
CDR3aa: CASSMGGQFQETQYF